The subject of this entry is one TCR beta chain. This sample is part of a study of shared clonotypes between healthy human individuals. The table came from immunoSEQ multiplex PCR; TCRdb's copy has only in-frame clones and leaves some out. This sample has some 2,500,000 clones, with 80% to 95% found just once. This CDR3 has 13 residues. Between the trimmed V and J ends, which lost 7 bases and 2 bases, there was a span of 10 bases. CDR1 is SGHRS and CDR2 is YFSETQ in the germline V gene. This chain uses TRBV5-1 with TRBJ1-3; D gene ambiguous. This clonotype was sampled from a man aged 18 to 30 in good health. Some clones in this sample may be carry-over from other donors' samples. The material sequenced was naive CD4+ T cells from PBMCs. As to subset: CD45RA+ positively selected. The CDR3 nucleotides are TGCGCCAGCTCGGGTCAGGCTGGAAACACCATATATTTT. Protein product: CASSGQAGNTIYF.